The 22 T cell receptor beta chains reported below all come from one sample, sequenced in a study of control samples from healthy donors and cancer patients. Clones were read by immunoSEQ multiplex PCR, and TCRdb kept only the in-frame ones, dropping some. Of 150,000 to 200,000 clones in the sample, about 86% were seen once. Sequenced: blood. These receptors originate from a man younger than 35 in good health.

This clone was counted a few times. The V call is TRBV21-1, the J call TRBJ2-5; the table's D gene call, TRBD1, was not cross checked with the DNA. TRBV21-1 is a pseudogene locus. CDR3 length: 16 residues. For the CDR3, the DNA is TGTGCCAGCAGCAGGGGTAGGACAGCCGTCACCCGGACCCAGTACTTC. Encoded protein: CASSRGRTAVTRTQYF.

This chain uses TRBV30 with TRBJ2-3; D gene uncertain. V lost 1 base to trimming and J lost 2 bases, with 13 bases between them. Germline CDR1 is GTSNPN and CDR2 is SVGIG (reference sequence). There are 15 residues in the CDR3. The CDR3 loop reads CAWSEAQTHTDTQYF. CDR3 nucleotide sequence: TGTGCCTGGAGTGAGGCACAGACCCACACAGATACGCAGTATTTT.

This clone was seen just once. In nucleotides, the CDR3 is TGTGCCAGCAGCTTTTCTAGCGGGGAATACAATGAGCAGTTCTTC. It translates to CASSFSSGEYNEQFF. This chain joins TRBV5-4 and TRBJ2-1; 9 nucleotides align to TRBD2. There are 15 residues in the CDR3. Germline CDR1 and CDR2: SGHNT and YYREEE (reference sequence). Unmatched junction bases numbered 4, after V lost 2 bases and J lost 4 bases.

V gene TRBV15 combines with J gene TRBJ1-3; the D is unclear. The V end was cut by 3 bases, the J end by 0 bases, with 6 bases between. The CDR3 contains 14 residues. Germline V gives CDR1 LNHNV, CDR2 YYDKDF (reference sequence). The CDR3 nucleotides are TGTGCCACCAGCAGGGATCACTCTGGAAACACCATATATTTT. Translation gives CATSRDHSGNTIYF.

V usage is TRBV9 and J usage is TRBJ1-1; 11 bases fit TRBD1. Trimming took 4 bases from V and 5 from J; bases not matched to a gene: 7. Looked up from germline, CDR1 is SGDLS and CDR2 is YYNGEE. This CDR3 is built from 15 residues. CDR3 in amino acids: CASSSWTGGRTEAFF. CDR3 nucleotide sequence: TGTGCCAGCAGCTCCTGGACAGGGGGCAGGACTGAAGCTTTCTTT.

CDR3 bases: TGTGCCTGGAGCGGGAGCACAGATACGCAGTATTTT. Amino acids: CAWSGSTDTQYF. The rearrangement links TRBV30 to TRBJ2-3, with D uncertain. The germline V gene has CDR1 GTSNPN and CDR2 SVGIG (reference sequence). CDR3 length: 12 residues. V was shortened by 3 bases and J by 0 bases, with 4 bases between the two germline ends.

The rearrangement joins TRBV5-1 to TRBJ1-2; D may be TRBD1 (5 bases). This CDR3 is built from 14 residues. Trimming cost V 0 bases and J 4 bases, with 10 bases left between them. Germline V gene sequence: CDR1 SGHRS, CDR2 YFSETQ. The CDR3 loop reads CASSLVRQSYGYTF. In DNA form, the CDR3 reads TGCGCCAGCAGCTTGGTGAGACAGTCCTATGGCTACACCTTC.

The rearrangement links TRBV19 to TRBJ2-7; tentative D call: TRBD1 (6 bases). The V gene's germline CDR1 is LNHDA and CDR2 SQIVND (reference sequence). The CDR3 consists of 15 residues. Trimming took off 4 bases at V and 4 bases at J, with 17 bases between the two ends. This CDR3 is CASSRGLQSSYEQYF. The DNA for the CDR3 is TGTGCCAGTAGTAGGGGGCTCCAGTCCTCATACGAGCAGTACTTC. Variable domain in full (rest from reference TRBV19 and TRBJ2-7): DGGITQSPKYLFRKEGQNVTLSCEQNLNHDAMYWYRQDPGQGLRLIYYSQIVNDFQKGDIAEGYSVSREKKESFPLTVTSAQKNPTAFYLCASSRGLQSSYEQYFGPGTRLTVT.

CDR3 DNA sequence: TGCGCCAGCAGCTTGGCCGGGGTAAACTATGGCTACACCTTC. This translates into CASSLAGVNYGYTF. J is TRBJ1-2 and V is TRBV5-1; D gene uncertain. The germline V gene encodes CDR1 SGHRS and CDR2 YFSETQ. Trimming stripped 0 bases from V and 2 bases from J, with 8 bases between. The CDR3 has 14 amino acids. Variable domain in full (rest from reference TRBV5-1 and TRBJ1-2): KAGVTQTPRYLIKTRGQQVTLSCSPISGHRSVSWYQQTPGQGLQFLFEYFSETQRNKGNFPGRFSGRQFSNSRSEMNVSTLELGDSALYLCASSLAGVNYGYTFGSGTRLTVV.

The chain has TRBV19 and TRBJ1-5; TRBD1 might be the D (5 bases). The V end was cut by 5 bases, the J end by 4 bases, with 12 bases between. Germline values: CDR1 LNHDA, CDR2 SQIVND (reference sequence). The CDR3 covers 14 residues. The CDR3 is CASSAGTGNQPQHF. CDR3 in DNA: TGTGCCAGTAGTGCCGGGACGGGTAATCAGCCCCAGCATTTT.

The gene calls are TRBV6-4 and TRBJ2-1, with a weak D call TRBD2 (6 bases). With 6 bases removed from V and 6 bases from J, the gap between germline ends came to 12 bases. This CDR3 region has 13 residues. Germline CDR1 and CDR2: MRHNA and SNTAGT. In DNA form, the CDR3 reads TGTGCCAGCAGCGGACCGGGACTCAATGAGCAGTTCTTC. It translates to CASSGPGLNEQFF.

The V and J genes are TRBV5-6 and TRBJ1-2, with D possibly being TRBD1 (5 bases). Trimming pared 0 bases from V and 3 bases from J, leaving 12 bases between. The germline V gene encodes CDR1 SGHDT and CDR2 YYEEEE. The CDR3 has 15 amino acids. CDR3 residues: CASSLVAGVDYGYTF. The CDR3 region has the DNA TGTGCCAGCAGCTTGGTGGCGGGGGTCGACTATGGCTACACCTTC.

This clone was observed once. The V and J genes are TRBV19 and TRBJ2-5; the D is unclear. The CDR3 extends over 13 amino acids. Trimming stripped 3 bases from V and 1 base from J, with 6 bases between. CDR1 LNHDA and CDR2 SQIVND come from the germline V gene (reference sequence). CDR3 loop: CASSIQIQETQYF. CDR3 in DNA: TGTGCCAGTAGTATTCAGATCCAAGAGACCCAGTACTTC. Looking up the rest from reference TRBV19 and TRBJ2-5 gives the full variable domain: DGGITQSPKYLFRKEGQNVTLSCEQNLNHDAMYWYRQDPGQGLRLIYYSQIVNDFQKGDIAEGYSVSREKKESFPLTVTSAQKNPTAFYLCASSIQIQETQYFGPGTRLLVL.

The chain recombines TRBV9 with TRBJ1-6; D uncertain. CDR3 size: 13 residues. Trimming pared 3 bases from V and 11 bases from J, leaving 12 bases between. CDR1 is SGDLS, CDR2 YYNGEE, per germline. The CDR3 DNA reads TGTGCCAGCAGCGAGATGGAGGCGACACCCCTCCACTTT. Translated: CASSEMEATPLHF.

The gene calls are TRBV30 and TRBJ2-5; D is unresolved. This CDR3 has 12 amino acids. The germline V gene encodes CDR1 GTSNPN and CDR2 SVGIG (reference sequence). Trimming shortened V by 3 bases and J by 5 bases, and 10 bases separated the two germline ends. CDR3 DNA: TGTGCCTGGAGAGGTGCCGGTGAGACCCAGTACTTC. The encoded protein is CAWRGAGETQYF.

The CDR3 sequence: CASSQRQGETQYF. In DNA form, the CDR3 reads TGTGCCAGCAGCCAGCGACAGGGAGAGACCCAGTACTTC. The V and J genes are TRBV11-2 and TRBJ2-5, with 7 bases matching TRBD1. Germline V gene lookup returns CDR1 SGHAT and CDR2 FQNNGV. The CDR3 is made up of 13 amino acids. J was trimmed by 4 bases and V by 5 bases; bases with no gene match: 4.

The chain carries TRBV9 and TRBJ2-1; TRBD1 or TRBD2 may be the D gene (5 bases each). The CDR3 is made up of 14 amino acids. Trimming pared 2 bases from V and 10 bases from J, leaving 16 bases between. Germline CDR1 SGDLS, CDR2 YYNGEE. The CDR3, as DNA: TGTGCCAGCAGCGTGTCTGGGACCCCGAGGGAGCAGTTCTTC. This encodes CASSVSGTPREQFF.

CDR3 sequence reads: CASSGFSNYGYTF. The CDR3 DNA sequence: TGTGCCAGTTCCGGGTTTTCTAACTATGGCTACACCTTC. This chain uses TRBV12-3 or TRBV12-4 with TRBJ1-2, with D unresolved. CDR3 size: 13 residues. Trimming took off 9 bases at V and 0 bases at J, with 11 bases between the two ends.

The gene calls are TRBV4-3 and TRBJ1-6; the match to TRBD1 covers 8 bases. With V trimmed by 2 bases and J by 6 bases, 12 bases remained unmatched. CDR1 is LGHNA, CDR2 YSLEER, per germline. The CDR3 runs 18 residues. CDR3 DNA: TGCGCCAGCAGCCAACTCGTAGGGACAGGACCAAGTAATTCACCCCTCCACTTT. It encodes CASSQLVGTGPSNSPLHF.

The rearrangement joins TRBV5-5 to TRBJ2-7; 7 nucleotides match TRBD1. J lost 2 bases, V lost 3 bases, and 5 bases had no gene match. The CDR3 covers 14 residues. The germline V gene encodes CDR1 SGHKS and CDR2 YYEKEE (reference sequence). The CDR3 DNA follows: TGTGCCAGCAGCTCCATGGGACAGACCTACGAGCAGTACTTC. Translation gives CASSSMGQTYEQYF.

The genes are TRBV15 and TRBJ1-5; D is uncertain. Germline V gene data show CDR1 as LNHNV and CDR2 as YYDKDF (reference sequence). V lost 0 bases and J 3 bases, leaving 12 bases between the germline ends. The CDR3 is made up of 16 amino acids. This CDR3 is CATSRDRLRNNQPQHF. The CDR3 DNA sequence: TGTGCCACCAGCAGAGATAGACTTCGGAACAATCAGCCCCAGCATTTT. Combining the CDR3 with reference TRBV15 and TRBJ1-5 gives the whole variable domain DAMVIQNPRYQVTQFGKPVTLSCSQTLNHNVMYWYQQKSSQAPKLLFHYYDKDFNNEADTPDNFQSRRPNTSFCFLDIRSPGLGDTAMYLCATSRDRLRNNQPQHFGDGTRLSIL.

This clone turned up a few times. J is TRBJ2-5 and V is TRBV4-2; TRBD1 matches 12 bases. This CDR3 has 16 residues. Germline V lookup: CDR1 LGHNA, CDR2 YNFKEQ. The V gene end was trimmed by 0 bases and the J gene end by 4 bases; junction bases not matched to a gene: 3. This CDR3 is CASSQDGTGGAETQYF. The CDR3 coding sequence is TGTGCCAGCAGCCAAGATGGGACAGGGGGCGCAGAGACCCAGTACTTC.